The 26 T cell receptor beta chains below come from one sample, sequenced in a study of graft-versus-host responses after intestinal transplantation. TCRdb keeps only in-frame clones here, not all; method: immunoSEQ multiplex PCR. The sample contains roughly 60,000 clones, about 93% of which appear only once. The sequencing here drew on PBMCs, taken around 120 days after intestinal transplantation. The origin of the receptors is a human patient who received an intestinal transplant, so some T cells may come from the graft donor.

The chain combines TRBV30 with TRBJ1-1, with D maybe TRBD1 (5 bases). From germline, CDR1 is GTSNPN and CDR2 SVGIG (reference sequence). This CDR3 is 13 amino acids long. V lost 5 bases to trimming and J lost 4 bases, with 14 bases between them. Written as DNA, the CDR3 is TGTGCCTGGTCTTGGGCTAGGGGCACTGAAGCTTTCTTT. This encodes CAWSWARGTEAFF.

In this sample, this clone turned up once. V is TRBV10-1 and J is TRBJ1-3; D may be TRBD1 (6 bases). Germline CDR1 and CDR2: WNHNN and SYGVQD (reference sequence). The CDR3 runs 17 residues. V lost 0 bases, J lost 0 bases, and 12 bases lay in between. The CDR3 reads CASSESGARPSGNTIYF. CDR3 DNA: TGCGCCAGCAGTGAGTCGGGGGCCAGACCCTCTGGAAACACCATATATTTT.

V and J are TRBV1 and TRBJ2-1; the table assigns TRBD1, which was not confirmed against the DNA. TRBV1 is a pseudogene segment. This CDR3 has 14 amino acids. The CDR3 DNA reads as TGCACCAGCTACCGACAGGGGCACCACAATGAGCAGTTCTTC. It specifies CTSYRQGHHNEQFF.

This clone showed up just a few times. V is TRBV11-3 and J is TRBJ2-1; D unclear. V was shortened by 5 bases and J by 8 bases, with 13 bases between the two germline ends. The length of the CDR3 is 13 residues. The germline gives CDR1 SGHNT, CDR2 YENEEA. CDR3 in amino acids: CASSQRPHYEQFF. CDR3 nucleotides: TGTGCCAGCAGCCAGCGCCCTCACTATGAGCAGTTCTTC.

The chain joins TRBV2 to TRBJ2-1; D perhaps matches TRBD2 (6 bases). V was cut by 4 bases and J by 2 bases, with 15 bases left in between. The CDR3 sequence is 16 residues long. CDR1 and CDR2 from the germline V gene are SNHLY and FYNNEI. The CDR3 loop reads CASSVPGPGAYNEQFF. As DNA, the CDR3 is TGTGCCAGCAGTGTCCCCGGCCCGGGAGCCTACAATGAGCAGTTCTTC.

This clone was detected once. This rearrangement joins TRBV28 to TRBJ2-5; no clear D. The DNA end is a closer match to TRBJ2-7, so the J assignment may be wrong. The germline V gene encodes CDR1 MDHEN and CDR2 SYDVKM. CDR3 length equals 13 residues. The CDR3 loop reads CASRDGSGYEQYF. As DNA, the CDR3 is TGTGCCAGCAGGGACGGAAGTGGTTACGAGCAGTACTTC.

The genes are TRBV5-1 and TRBJ2-7; weak D call: TRBD1 (5 bases). Trimming cost V 1 base and J 0 bases, with 8 bases left between them. Looked up from germline, CDR1 is SGHRS and CDR2 is YFSETQ. The CDR3 consists of 14 residues. CDR3 DNA sequence: TGCGCCAGCAGCTTGACAGGTAGCTCCTACGAGCAGTACTTC. Its protein product is CASSLTGSSYEQYF.

The gene calls are TRBV5-1 and TRBJ2-1, with 13 bases lining up with TRBD2. CDR1 and CDR2 (germline): SGHRS, YFSETQ. The CDR3 spans 18 residues. With V trimmed by 4 bases and J by 3 bases, 10 bases remained unmatched. CDR3 region: CASSPGTSGTRYYNEQFF. CDR3 bases: TGCGCCAGCAGCCCCGGGACTAGCGGGACCCGATACTACAATGAGCAGTTCTTC.

The V call is TRBV10-3, the J call TRBJ2-1; D gene uncertain. CDR3 length equals 16 residues. Trimming cost V 3 bases and J 0 bases, with 12 bases left between them. Germline V gene sequence: CDR1 ENHRY, CDR2 SYGVKD. The CDR3 loop is CAISEPGGSSYNEQFF. Written as DNA, the CDR3 is TGTGCCATCAGTGAACCAGGCGGCAGCTCCTACAATGAGCAGTTCTTC.

V gene TRBV5-6 combines with J gene TRBJ2-5; D call uncertain. CDR1 and CDR2 (germline): SGHDT, YYEEEE. V lost 3 bases, J lost 1 base, and 16 bases lay in between. The CDR3 covers 16 residues. The CDR3 reads CASSWPPGSVQETQYF. For the CDR3, the DNA is TGTGCCAGCAGCTGGCCCCCTGGCTCTGTCCAAGAGACCCAGTACTTC.

The chain has TRBV4-1 and TRBJ1-2, with a possible D match to TRBD1 (5 bases). The CDR3 length is 15 residues. In germline, CDR1 is MGHRA, CDR2 YSYEKL. Trimming pared 2 bases from V and 7 bases from J, leaving 17 bases between. This chain's CDR3 is CASSQMEGRAGGYTF. Written as DNA, the CDR3 is TGCGCCAGCAGCCAAATGGAGGGGAGGGCAGGTGGCTACACCTTC.

This sequence joins TRBV9 and TRBJ2-5, with D hard to call. Germline V gene lookup returns CDR1 SGDLS and CDR2 YYNGEE. V gave up 3 bases and J gave up 2 bases, with 11 bases separating them. CDR3 length: 14 amino acids. CDR3 bases: TGTGCCAGCAGCGGCATGACAACTCAAGAGACCCAGTACTTC. As protein: CASSGMTTQETQYF.

V and J are TRBV28 and TRBJ2-2; D perhaps matches TRBD1 (5 bases). This CDR3 is built from 12 residues. Trimming shortened V by 7 bases and J by 5 bases, and 8 bases separated the two germline ends. Per the germline V gene, CDR1 is MDHEN and CDR2 is SYDVKM. The CDR3 region has the DNA TGTGCCAGCAACGACAGAACCGGGGAGCTGTTTTTT. Translation: CASNDRTGELFF.

This clone has just one count. The rearrangement joins TRBV6-5 to TRBJ2-1; D possibly corresponds to TRBD2 (7 bases). Germline V gene data show CDR1 as MNHEY and CDR2 as SVGAGI. Trimming shortened V by 1 base and J by 4 bases, and 14 bases separated the two germline ends. CDR3 length: 16 amino acids. CDR3 amino acids: CASSYWLGGGYNEQFF. The DNA of the CDR3 is TGTGCCAGCAGTTACTGGTTGGGAGGGGGTTACAATGAGCAGTTCTTC.

The rearrangement links TRBV4-2 to TRBJ1-6, with D perhaps matching TRBD1 (6 bases). This CDR3 comprises 18 residues. Germline CDR1 and CDR2: LGHNA and YNFKEQ. V lost 0 bases and J 7 bases, leaving 19 bases between the germline ends. The CDR3 DNA follows: TGTGCCAGCAGCCAAGATCTCTGGGGGGCTAGAAGGAATTCACCCCTCCACTTT. It encodes CASSQDLWGARRNSPLHF.

The genes are TRBV5-5 and TRBJ2-1; D assignment may be TRBD1 or TRBD2 (5 bases each). V gave up 2 bases and J gave up 7 bases, with 16 bases separating them. Per the germline V gene, CDR1 is SGHKS and CDR2 is YYEKEE (reference sequence). The CDR3 is 15 residues long. CDR3 DNA sequence: TGTGCCAGCAGCTTTTGGTCTAGCCCAGGGAATGAGCAGTTCTTC. As protein: CASSFWSSPGNEQFF.

The chain recombines TRBV9 with TRBJ2-1; 9 bases align to TRBD2. V shed 6 bases, J shed 0 bases, and the junction held 19 bases outside the gene matches. In germline, CDR1 is SGDLS, CDR2 YYNGEE. The CDR3 sequence is 20 residues long. CDR3 in DNA: TGTGCCAGCAAGGTATCCACGGCGGGAGGGCCGAATAGCTCCTACAATGAGCAGTTCTTC. Encoded protein: CASKVSTAGGPNSSYNEQFF.

The chain is built from TRBV28 and TRBJ1-2; D is possibly TRBD1 (5 bases). Trimming shortened V by 5 bases and J by 5 bases, and 12 bases separated the two germline ends. The CDR3 totals 13 residues. The germline gives CDR1 MDHEN, CDR2 SYDVKM. The CDR3 sequence is CASSRGGPYGYTF. The DNA for the CDR3 is TGTGCCAGCAGTCGGGGGGGACCTTATGGCTACACCTTC.

This chain links TRBV6-5 with TRBJ1-6; TRBD1 aligns across 9 bases. Germline V gene data show CDR1 as MNHEY and CDR2 as SVGAGI. V lost 8 bases, J lost 14 bases, and 13 bases stayed unmatched. CDR3 size: 14 residues. The CDR3 DNA reads as TGTGCCAGCCGGGCATGGGACAGGGATAAGTCCCTCCACTTT. Encoded protein: CASRAWDRDKSLHF.

The J gene is TRBJ1-1, the V gene TRBV30, with D possibly matching TRBD1 (5 bases). Germline V gives CDR1 GTSNPN, CDR2 SVGIG (reference sequence). This CDR3 is 16 amino acids long. V gave up 1 base and J gave up 3 bases, with 18 bases separating them. The CDR3: CAWSAQDPTGDTEAFF. The CDR3 nucleotides are TGTGCCTGGAGTGCTCAGGATCCAACGGGGGACACTGAAGCTTTCTTT.

The chain has TRBV2 and TRBJ2-1; tentative D call: TRBD2 (6 bases). Trimming left V 7 bases short and J 7 bases short, with 14 bases between. Germline CDR1 and CDR2: SNHLY and FYNNEI. This CDR3 is built from 13 residues. Here the CDR3 reads CASIPGDRNEQFF. CDR3 bases: TGTGCCAGCATACCGGGAGATAGGAATGAGCAGTTCTTC.

The chain combines TRBV9 with TRBJ2-7; D not resolved. The germline V gene encodes CDR1 SGDLS and CDR2 YYNGEE. This CDR3 spans 15 amino acids. V lost 4 bases to trimming and J lost 4 bases, with 18 bases between them. The CDR3 reads CASSLGKGSEYEQYF. CDR3 coding DNA: TGTGCCAGCAGCTTAGGTAAGGGATCCGAATACGAGCAGTACTTC.

This clone was recorded a few times. The rearrangement uses TRBV6-1 and TRBJ1-1; D is ambiguous. This CDR3 comprises 15 residues. CDR1 is MNHNS, CDR2 SASEGT, per germline. The V and J ends lost 4 bases and 1 base respectively, with 13 bases between them. Here the CDR3 DNA reads TGTGCCAGCAGTGCTCGGCGCGCGGGGAACACTGAAGCTTTCTTT. Translation gives CASSARRAGNTEAFF.

The V and J genes are TRBV4-1 and TRBJ2-7; tentatively, D is TRBD1 or TRBD2 (6 bases each). This CDR3 contains 15 residues. V was cut by 3 bases and J by 3 bases, with 15 bases left in between. Germline V gene data show CDR1 as MGHRA and CDR2 as YSYEKL. CDR3 in amino acids: CASSQGATRVYEQYF. For the CDR3, the DNA is TGCGCCAGCAGCCAGGGGGCGACTAGAGTCTACGAGCAGTACTTC.

This clone was detected once. This rearrangement joins TRBV27 to TRBJ2-1; the D is unclear. Between the trimmed V and J ends, which lost 3 bases and 0 bases, there was a span of 9 bases. Per germline, CDR1 MNHEY and CDR2 SMNVEV (reference sequence). The CDR3 runs to 15 residues. The CDR3 here is CASSFKYSSYNEQFF. The CDR3 region has the DNA TGTGCCAGCAGTTTCAAGTACAGCTCCTACAATGAGCAGTTCTTC.

The rearrangement uses TRBV2 and TRBJ2-1; 7 positions agree with TRBD2. The CDR3 covers 16 residues. From germline, CDR1 is SNHLY and CDR2 FYNNEI. With 7 bases clipped from V and 7 bases from J, the junction kept 16 bases outside the gene matches. The chain's CDR3 is CASTRQRDYPGNEQFF. In DNA, the CDR3 is TGTGCCAGCACTAGACAGCGGGATTACCCAGGGAATGAGCAGTTCTTC.